These 12 T cell receptor beta chains were all obtained from the same sample, sequenced in a study of cytomegalovirus exposure and HLA in healthy donors. With 60 Vbeta and 13 Jbeta primers, the PCR was carried out. The table came from immunoSEQ multiplex PCR; TCRdb's copy has only in-frame clones and leaves some out. The repertoire holds 150,000 to 200,000 clones, less than 90% seen once, with around 0.25% in the top ten. Sequenced sample: PBMCs. These TCRs come from a boy between 10 and 17 years old in good health and CMV-seronegative.

This rearrangement joins TRBV7-2 to TRBJ1-4; D remains ambiguous. Germline V gene data show CDR1 as SGHTA and CDR2 as FQGNSA. Trimming took off 9 bases at V and 0 bases at J, with 11 bases between the two ends. The CDR3 has 14 amino acids. The CDR3 spells CASKIRATNEKLFF. The DNA for the CDR3 is TGTGCCAGTAAAATCCGGGCAACTAATGAAAAACTGTTTTTT.

The V gene is TRBV30, the J gene TRBJ2-1; TRBD1 matches 7 bases. V trimming: 4 bases; J trimming: 14 bases; junction bases outside the gene matches: 11. CDR1 and CDR2 from the germline V gene are GTSNPN and SVGIG (reference sequence). The CDR3 has 12 amino acids. In DNA, the CDR3 is TGTGCCTGGACTACCGGTGGGGACAGAGAGTTCTTC. It yields the protein CAWTTGGDREFF. Full variable domain (rest looked up from reference TRBV30 and TRBJ2-1): SQTIHQWPATLVQPVGSPLSLECTVEGTSNPNLYWYRQAAGRGLQLLFYSVGIGQISSEVPQNLSASRPQDRQFILSSKKLLLSDSGFYLCAWTTGGDREFFGPGTRLTVL.

This chain joins TRBV13 and TRBJ2-3; 9 positions match TRBD2. CDR1 is PRHDT, CDR2 FYEKMQ, per germline (reference sequence). With V trimmed by 2 bases and J by 0 bases, 9 bases remained unmatched. This CDR3 is 18 amino acids long. The CDR3 DNA is TGTGCCAGCAGCTTATTAGCGGGAGAGGGGACTAGCACAGATACGCAGTATTTT. It codes for CASSLLAGEGTSTDTQYF.

V gene TRBV5-1 combines with J gene TRBJ1-4; tentatively, D is TRBD1 (5 bases). In germline, CDR1 is SGHRS, CDR2 YFSETQ. The CDR3 has 14 residues. V shed 0 bases and J shed 8 bases, with 11 bases lying between them. In DNA form, the CDR3 reads TGCGCCAGCAGCTTGGACGGGGGGGTAGAAAAACTGTTTTTT. Its translation is CASSLDGGVEKLFF. The entire variable domain, with the rest obtained from reference TRBV5-1 and TRBJ1-4, is as follows: KAGVTQTPRYLIKTRGQQVTLSCSPISGHRSVSWYQQTPGQGLQFLFEYFSETQRNKGNFPGRFSGRQFSNSRSEMNVSTLELGDSALYLCASSLDGGVEKLFFGSGTQLSVL.

The chain has TRBV9 and TRBJ1-3; tentative D call: TRBD1 (6 bases). This CDR3 is built from 17 residues. V lost 3 bases to trimming and J lost 3 bases, with 19 bases between them. The germline gives CDR1 SGDLS, CDR2 YYNGEE. The CDR3 reads CASSGGHDQGNGNTIYF. The CDR3 nucleotides are TGTGCCAGCAGCGGGGGACATGATCAGGGGAATGGAAACACCATATATTTT. Full variable domain (outside the CDR3, taken from reference TRBV9 and TRBJ1-3): DSGVTQTPKHLITATGQRVTLRCSPRSGDLSVYWYQQSLDQGLQFLIQYYNGEERAKGNILERFSAQQFPDLHSELNLSSLELGDSALYFCASSGGHDQGNGNTIYFGEGSWLTVV.

V gene TRBV7-9 combines with J gene TRBJ1-1, with TRBD1 matching over 10 bases. The CDR3 consists of 16 residues. J gave up 1 base and V 5 bases, and 7 bases lay outside the gene matches. Germline-derived CDR1 and CDR2 are SEHNR and FQNEAQ (reference sequence). CDR3 DNA sequence: TGTGCCAGCAGCGAAGACAGGGGGCGCGGGAACACTGAAGCTTTCTTT. Translation: CASSEDRGRGNTEAFF.

CDR3 sequence (DNA): TGTGCCACCCTACGTCGGGGGGCTAAGGACTATGGCTACACCTTC. This sequence encodes CATLRRGAKDYGYTF. The rearrangement joins TRBV6-5 to TRBJ1-2; weak D call: TRBD1 (6 bases). CDR3 length equals 15 residues. Germline assignment: CDR1 MNHEY and CDR2 SVGAGI. The V end lost 10 bases, the J end lost 3 bases, and 21 bases lay between the germline ends.

This chain uses TRBV6-1 with TRBJ1-5; 9 nucleotides match TRBD1. The V gene's germline CDR1 is MNHNS and CDR2 SASEGT. The V segment lost 0 bases and the J segment 3 bases; nucleotides outside the gene matches: 3. The CDR3 contains 16 residues. CDR3 sequence reads: CASSEAWDRVNQPQHF. CDR3 DNA: TGTGCCAGCAGTGAAGCGTGGGACAGGGTCAATCAGCCCCAGCATTTT.

The rearrangement uses TRBV5-6 and TRBJ2-1; the D is unclear. The V end lost 1 base, the J end lost 0 bases, and 5 bases lay between the germline ends. The germline gives CDR1 SGHDT, CDR2 YYEEEE. CDR3 size: 14 residues. The CDR3, as DNA: TGTGCCAGCAGCTTGTTAGACTCCTACAATGAGCAGTTCTTC. Translated, it gives CASSLLDSYNEQFF.

CDR3 protein: CASSIDPPVPQHF. The CDR3 DNA reads TGTGCCAGTAGTATAGATCCCCCAGTGCCCCAGCATTTT. V and J are TRBV19 and TRBJ1-5; D is ambiguous. The germline V gene encodes CDR1 LNHDA and CDR2 SQIVND (reference sequence). The CDR3 is made up of 13 amino acids. Trimming shortened V by 0 bases and J by 9 bases, and 9 bases separated the two germline ends. The complete variable domain, with remaining parts taken from reference TRBV19 and TRBJ1-5, reads DGGITQSPKYLFRKEGQNVTLSCEQNLNHDAMYWYRQDPGQGLRLIYYSQIVNDFQKGDIAEGYSVSREKKESFPLTVTSAQKNPTAFYLCASSIDPPVPQHFGDGTRLSIL.

This chain links TRBV6-5 with TRBJ1-2; D unresolved. Per the germline V gene, CDR1 is MNHEY and CDR2 is SVGAGI. Trimming shortened V by 4 bases and J by 2 bases, and 11 bases separated the two germline ends. The CDR3 is 14 residues long. CDR3 residues: CASSFLPGNYGYTF. CDR3 nucleotides: TGTGCCAGCAGTTTTTTACCGGGGAACTATGGCTACACCTTC.

This chain's CDR3 is CASSRGQNSPLHF. The CDR3 DNA reads TGCGCCAGCAGCAGGGGGCAGAATTCACCCCTCCACTTT. This chain uses TRBV5-1 with TRBJ1-6; TRBD1 matches 7 bases. This CDR3 region has 13 residues. V trimming: 4 bases; J trimming: 7 bases; junction bases outside the gene matches: 2. CDR1 is SGHRS, CDR2 YFSETQ, per germline.